A single sample gave rise to the 29 T cell receptor beta chains below, sequenced in a study of blood T cells in healthy people across ages. The second PCR ran about 6 to 11 cycles with a sample-barcoded 5' primer and J-beta primers. Using its own MiXCR run on the 5' RACE reads, TCRdb lists one record per CDR3 protein. The sample has 750,000 to 1,000,000 distinct CDR3 sequences, around 29% seen once; the top ten hold 10%. These data were also filed under a second study, of T cells of mothers and their children.

Sequencing used blood. These TCRs come from a middle-aged woman in good health.

This chain links TRBV20-1 with TRBJ2-1; the match to TRBD2 covers 9 bases. Germline V gene data show CDR1 as DFQATT and CDR2 as SNEGSKA (reference sequence). The CDR3 is 14 amino acids. V was pared by 3 bases and J by 7 bases, with 7 bases of the junction left unmatched. CDR3 loop: CSASQRGAGNEQFF. CDR3 bases: TGCAGTGCTAGCCAGCGGGGGGCCGGGAATGAGCAGTTCTTC.

With respect to this clonotype: This may come from a read error, since a much larger clone is one base off. The chain is built from TRBV6-1 and TRBJ2-7, with 11 bases aligning to TRBD2. The CDR3 has 15 amino acids. Germline-derived CDR1 and CDR2 are MNHNS and SASEGT. With 2 bases clipped from V and 7 bases from J, the junction kept 7 bases outside the gene matches. The CDR3 region has the DNA TGTGCCAGCAGTGAAATAGCGGGGGGGTACAATGAGCAGTACTTC. This encodes CASSEIAGGYNEQYF.

The sample holds many counts of this clonotype. V is TRBV4-2 and J is TRBJ2-7, with D perhaps assigned TRBD1 or TRBD2 (5 bases each). Germline values: CDR1 LGHNA, CDR2 YNFKEQ. The germline V and J ends were trimmed by 1 base and 5 bases, with 21 bases remaining between them. The CDR3 length is 17 residues. The CDR3: CASSQAQHTGTYNEQYF. The CDR3 region has the DNA TGTGCCAGCAGCCAAGCCCAACACACCGGGACGTACAACGAGCAGTACTTC.

Comments on this clonotype: This clone may be a read error of a much larger clone one base away. The V call is TRBV6-6, the J call TRBJ1-2; D not certain. CDR1 MNHNY and CDR2 SVGAGI come from the germline V gene (reference sequence). With 7 bases removed from V and 4 bases from J, the gap between germline ends came to 16 bases. The CDR3 length is 14 residues. CDR3 residues: CASINTDLSYGYTF. The DNA of the CDR3 is TGTGCCAGCATTAACACCGACCTGAGCTATGGCTACACCTTC.

This clonotype was counted between two and nine times. V and J are TRBV5-5 and TRBJ1-2; D call uncertain. This CDR3 contains 15 residues. Trimming took off 4 bases at V and 4 bases at J, with 17 bases between the two ends. CDR1 and CDR2 (germline): SGHKS, YYEKEE (reference sequence). This chain's CDR3 is CASSPDLRIAYGYTF. The CDR3 region has the DNA TGTGCCAGCAGCCCGGACCTCCGCATCGCCTATGGCTACACCTTC.

A few counts support this clonotype. The genes are TRBV7-2 and TRBJ1-5, with D unclear. The germline V gene has CDR1 SGHTA and CDR2 FQGNSA. V was clipped by 5 bases and J by 5 bases, with 13 bases between them. This CDR3 region has 14 residues. CDR3: CASSPGPGYQPQHF. CDR3 DNA sequence: TGTGCCAGCAGCCCCGGGCCAGGATATCAGCCCCAGCATTTT.

The chain has TRBV6-5 and TRBJ1-4; possible D gene TRBD1, 6 bases. The V end lost 6 bases, the J end lost 8 bases, and 19 bases lay between the germline ends. The CDR3 length is 15 residues. Germline V gene sequence: CDR1 MNHEY, CDR2 SVGAGI. The CDR3 DNA reads as TGTGCCAGCAGCCGGACTAGGCGGGGGCGGGAAAAACTGTTTTTT. Encoded protein: CASSRTRRGREKLFF.

This clonotype turned up a few times. The chain uses TRBV9 and TRBJ2-2; the match to TRBD1 covers 10 bases. J gave up 6 bases and V 4 bases, and 6 bases lay outside the gene matches. Germline assignment: CDR1 SGDLS and CDR2 YYNGEE. CDR3 length: 15 amino acids. The CDR3 DNA follows: TGTGCCAGCAGCACTGGGACAGGGGTTTCCGGGGAGCTGTTTTTT. It encodes CASSTGTGVSGELFF.

In its sample, this clonotype was seen many times. A much larger clone sits a single nucleotide away, making a read error possible. The chain joins TRBV28 to TRBJ2-7, with 8 bases identical to TRBD1. Germline CDR1 reads MDHEN; CDR2 reads SYDVKM. J lost 5 bases, V lost 3 bases, and 6 bases had no gene match. The CDR3 length is 14 residues. The CDR3 here is CASSLRTGRDEQYF. The CDR3 coding sequence is TGTGCCAGCAGTTTGAGGACAGGGCGGGACGAGCAGTACTTC.

In this sample, this clonotype turned up many times. The chain is built from TRBV5-1 and TRBJ2-5; perhaps TRBD1 as D (6 bases). V was pared by 0 bases and J by 2 bases, with 8 bases between. Germline V gives CDR1 SGHRS, CDR2 YFSETQ. The CDR3 contains 14 residues. As DNA, the CDR3 is TGCGCCAGCAGCTTGGATGGGACACAAGAGACCCAGTACTTC. Translation gives CASSLDGTQETQYF.

This clonotype was observed many times. The chain uses TRBV7-2 and TRBJ2-1; 15 nucleotides align to TRBD2. V dropped 4 bases and J dropped 9; count of bases not matched to a gene: 7. CDR1 and CDR2 (germline): SGHTA, FQGNSA. This CDR3 is 16 amino acids long. CDR3 loop: CASSSRTSGGAVEQFF. The CDR3 DNA reads as TGTGCCAGCAGCTCTAGGACTAGCGGGGGGGCGGTTGAGCAGTTCTTC.

The chain has TRBV2 and TRBJ2-7; TRBD1 might be the D (5 bases). Trimming left V 1 base short and J 0 bases short, with 10 bases between. The CDR3 contains 15 residues. From germline, CDR1 is SNHLY and CDR2 FYNNEI. CDR3 coding DNA: TGTGCCAGCAGTGAAGAAGGACACGTCTCCTACGAGCAGTACTTC. Its translation is CASSEEGHVSYEQYF.

This clonotype was picked up a small number of times. The V gene is TRBV28, the J gene TRBJ1-2; D is undetermined. This CDR3 has 13 residues. The V and J ends lost 2 bases and 4 bases respectively, with 8 bases between them. Germline V gene lookup returns CDR1 MDHEN and CDR2 SYDVKM. The CDR3 sequence is CASSLTTTYGYTF. In DNA, the CDR3 is TGTGCCAGCAGTTTAACAACGACCTATGGCTACACCTTC.

A few counts support this clonotype. This chain links TRBV7-8 with TRBJ2-5; TRBD1 might be the D (5 bases). The J call is in doubt because the DNA end fits TRBJ2-7 better. This CDR3 is 14 amino acids long. Per germline, CDR1 SGHVS and CDR2 FQNEAQ. The CDR3 sequence: CASSLGQRLGEQYF. The DNA of the CDR3 is TGTGCCAGCAGCTTAGGACAGAGATTGGGCGAGCAGTACTTC.

A word on this clonotype: This may arise from a read error, as a much more abundant clone is one base away. The gene calls are TRBV7-2 and TRBJ2-7, with D unresolved. The tail of the sequence fits TRBJ2-5 better, so the J call may be wrong. The CDR3 loop spans 13 amino acids. CDR1 is SGHTA and CDR2 is FQGNSA in the germline V gene. CDR3 bases: TGTGCCGGCAGCATGACCCAGCGCGAGACCCAGTACTTC. This sequence encodes CAGSMTQRETQYF.

In this sample, this clonotype turned up a few times. The chain uses TRBV9 and TRBJ2-5, with D tentatively TRBD1 or TRBD2 (5 bases each). Per the germline V gene, CDR1 is SGDLS and CDR2 is YYNGEE. CDR3 length: 17 residues. CDR3 sequence: CSSSSNGRAGSSREQYF. CDR3 in DNA: TGTTCCTCCAGCAGTAACGGCCGGGCAGGGAGTTCTAGGGAGCAGTACTTC.

In the case of this clonotype: Given the absence of the conserved phenylalanine or tryptophan at the CDR3 end, a read error is likely. The J gene is TRBJ1-1, the V gene TRBV7-9, with D perhaps matching TRBD1 (6 bases). Trimming stripped 5 bases from V and 10 bases from J, with 11 bases between. This CDR3 comprises 11 residues. The germline V gene has CDR1 SEHNR and CDR2 FQNEAQ (reference sequence). DNA for the CDR3: TGTGCCAGCAGCCCTGGACAGTCAGCTTTCTTG. Its protein product is CASSPGQSAFL.

The J gene is TRBJ1-1, the V gene TRBV5-1; TRBD1 might be the D (6 bases). This CDR3 comprises 15 residues. V was shortened by 4 bases and J by 3 bases, with 16 bases between the two germline ends. From germline, CDR1 is SGHRS and CDR2 YFSETQ. The CDR3 is CASSEGAGTHTEAFF. The CDR3 coding sequence is TGCGCCAGCAGCGAAGGAGCCGGGACACACACTGAAGCTTTCTTT.

The gene calls are TRBV7-9 and TRBJ2-2, with TRBD2 identical over 8 bases. Germline V gives CDR1 SEHNR, CDR2 FQNEAQ (reference sequence). Trimming removed 1 base from V and 4 bases from J; junction bases left unmatched: 2. This CDR3 contains 15 residues. The CDR3 DNA sequence: TGTGCCAGCAGCTTAGATCTAGCGGGCACCGGGGAGCTGTTTTTT. Its protein product is CASSLDLAGTGELFF.

There are a few counts of this clonotype. The chain has TRBV7-2 and TRBJ2-5; TRBD2 matches at 11 bases. Germline V gene data show CDR1 as SGHTA and CDR2 as FQGNSA. This CDR3 contains 15 residues. V lost 5 bases to trimming and J lost 4 bases; unmatched junction nucleotides: 6. The CDR3 DNA sequence: TGTGCCAGCAGCCTAATAGCGGGGGGGCGAGAGACCCAGTACTTC. It specifies CASSLIAGGRETQYF.

This sequence joins TRBV29-1 and TRBJ2-7, with D possibly matching TRBD2 (5 bases). This CDR3 region has 12 residues. Per germline, CDR1 SQVTM and CDR2 ANQGSEA. Trimming left V 6 bases short and J 4 bases short, with 13 bases between. Here the CDR3 reads CSVGVARYEQYF. CDR3 DNA: TGCAGCGTCGGGGTTGCCCGTTACGAGCAGTACTTC.

The chain has TRBV20-1 and TRBJ2-6; 10 nucleotides line up with TRBD1. Looked up from germline, CDR1 is DFQATT and CDR2 is SNEGSKA (reference sequence). Losses at the gene ends were 1 base for V and 0 bases for J; bases not matched to a gene: 3. CDR3 length: 17 residues. CDR3 protein: CSARGTGGDSGANVLTF. The CDR3 DNA reads TGCAGTGCTAGAGGGACAGGGGGAGACTCTGGGGCCAACGTCCTGACTTTC.

Here the CDR3 DNA reads TGCAGTGCTAGCGAGGGTACCGGTCAGCCCCAGCATTTT. This encodes CSASEGTGQPQHF. The chain is built from TRBV20-1 and TRBJ1-5; D not resolved. Germline V gene sequence: CDR1 DFQATT, CDR2 SNEGSKA (reference sequence). The germline V and J ends were trimmed by 3 bases and 6 bases, with 12 bases remaining between them. This CDR3 has 13 residues.

This clonotype was observed at least ten times. One junction end disagrees with the germline gene, perhaps due to a read error. Here the CDR3 reads CASSLAGGGEQFF. For the CDR3, the DNA is TGTGCCAGCAGCTTAGCGGGGGGGGGTGAGCAGTTCTTC. This chain uses TRBV12-3 or TRBV12-4 with TRBJ2-1, with 11 bases lining up with TRBD2. The CDR3 spans 13 residues.

This clonotype was observed a handful of times. Possible read error: a much larger clone is one base away. This chain connects TRBV6-2 or TRBV6-3 to TRBJ2-6; either TRBD1 or TRBD2 may fit D (5 bases each). Per germline, CDR1 MNHEY and CDR2 SVGEGT. The CDR3 loop spans 16 amino acids. CDR3 sequence (DNA): TGTGCCAGTGGACTTCGAAGGGTTGCTGGGGCCAACGTCCGGACTTTC. This encodes CASGLRRVAGANVRTF.

To note about this clonotype: At one end, the junction sequence differs from germline, possibly due to a read error. The rearrangement uses TRBV20-1 and TRBJ2-1; a possible D gene is TRBD2 (5 bases). Per germline, CDR1 DFQATT and CDR2 SNEGSKA (reference sequence). CDR3 length: 14 residues. The CDR3 nucleotides are TGCAGTACTAGTTCCGGACCCTCCTACAATGAGCAGTTCTTC. This gives the protein CSTSSGPSYNEQFF.

The sample holds a few counts of this clonotype. The chain couples TRBV18 to TRBJ1-2; TRBD1 matches 7 bases. With 2 bases clipped from V and 7 bases from J, the junction kept 7 bases outside the gene matches. Germline CDR1 and CDR2: KGHSH and LQKENI. CDR3 length: 14 residues. CDR3 residues: CASSPDGTAGGYTF. The CDR3 DNA reads TGTGCCAGCTCACCAGACGGGACAGCAGGTGGCTACACCTTC. The variable domain in full, with the rest retrieved from reference TRBV18 and TRBJ1-2, is NAGVMQNPRHLVRRRGQEARLRCSPMKGHSHVYWYRQLPEEGLKFMVYLQKENIIDESGMPKERFSAEFPKEGPSILRIQQVVRGDSAAYFCASSPDGTAGGYTFGSGTRLTVV.

As concerns this clonotype: A clone one base away is much larger, so this may be a read error. The chain employs TRBV20-1 and TRBJ1-2; TRBD1 matches at 7 bases. V gave up 6 bases and J gave up 7 bases; unmatched junction bases: 8. The CDR3 has 12 residues. Germline V gene lookup returns CDR1 DFQATT and CDR2 SNEGSKA (reference sequence). Here the CDR3 DNA reads TGCAGTGCCGGGACAGCGAGTGTTGGCTACACCTTC. It encodes CSAGTASVGYTF.

This clonotype occurred many times. This chain uses TRBV6-5 with TRBJ2-7; 7 bases are a match to TRBD1. The CDR3 spans 12 residues. With 5 bases clipped from V and 5 bases from J, the junction kept 3 bases outside the gene matches. Germline-derived CDR1 and CDR2 are MNHEY and SVGAGI. CDR3 DNA: TGTGCCAGCAGTCGACAGGGAGACGAGCAGTACTTC. Amino acids: CASSRQGDEQYF.